This TCR beta chain appears in the sequencing data of a study of shared clonotypes between healthy human individuals (TCRdb year 2020). Context from the whole study: A few men and a couple of women, aged 18 to 49 years, made up the cohort. For each donor, CD4 naive and CD4 memory were each given three plates, CD8 naive was given two plates, and CD8 memory was given one plate. To estimate repertoire size and how much clonotype sharing occurs between individuals, the study deeply sequenced the blood TCR repertoires of several healthy adults. Different laboratories and diverse techniques were used to prepare libraries and sequence TCR repertoires, to increase sequencing depth and limit assay-specific biases. Leukapheresis yielded between about 0.85 and 9 billion PBMCs per donor. Points the paper makes about the study in general: Pairwise subsampling led to the expectation that sequencing depth would affect the degree of clonotype sharing among donors. Compared with non-shared clonotypes, the clonotypes found in all four sorted-subset donors had higher generation probabilities. Even with the large sequencing depth, rarefaction of the sorted-subset datasets indicated that sequencing was incomplete. The genetic and exposure-history diversity represented was limited by the small number of donors. Naive subsets generally had larger estimated clonotype richness than memory subsets. Sharing across several donors was observed for roughly 5% of naive CD4, less than 4% of naive CD8, 2.3% of memory CD4, and approximately 0.41% of memory CD8 clonotypes. Sampling was restricted to blood, and TCR repertoires in tissue are likely to differ from TCR repertoires in blood.

The donors were healthy, HIV-negative adults with no recently reported acute infections or vaccinations. Every donor was a Caucasian adult residing in Nashville, Tennessee, USA. Magnetic negative selection was used to enrich CD4+ T cells, after which naive cells were positively selected on CD45RA and the negative fraction became the memory subset. After blood collection by leukapheresis, PBMCs were isolated using Ficoll-Histopaque density gradient centrifugation and then cryopreserved in the vapor phase of liquid nitrogen. Analytical flow cytometry was used to check the purity and quantity of each magnetically sorted T cell population. Genomic DNA was isolated from every sorted fraction and measured by UV absorbance on a Nanodrop 2000c. Using the deep immunoSEQ assay, multiplex PCR amplified TCR CDR3 regions from genomic DNA. Extracted genomic DNA from each cell subset was spread evenly across all wells of several immunoSEQ 96-well plates, with each plate serving as a replicate. For sorted subsets, each replicate PCR was loaded with roughly 200 ng genomic DNA, equivalent to about 33,000 T cell genomes. The purified libraries were quantified using a Qubit 3.0 fluorometer, sized with a Bioanalyzer 2100, and then quantified again using the KAPA Library Quantification kit. A separate single-read 150-cycle Illumina NextSeq 550 flow cell was used to sequence each immunoSEQ 96-well plate. Turning to the authors' computational methods: The immunoSEQ output contained only junctional sequences without quality scores, so filtering could not match that applied to full-length reads. To assign V/J genes and CDR3, sequences were annotated against IMGT germline references using PyIR, a Python wrapper for IgBLAST v1.9. Any read was removed if the V/J assignment was weak (E-value above 1e-6), the CDR3 was missing, or the read contained stop codons, out-of-frame junctions, or ambiguous translated residues. V3J clonotypes were defined by identical inferred V gene, J gene, and CDR3 amino acid sequence. The percentage overlap between two repertoires was calculated by dividing the number of shared unique clonotypes by the size of the smaller repertoire. Richness of each repertoire was evaluated using RTK rarefaction, the Chao1 estimator, and Recon v2.1 estimates of unobserved clonotypes. OLGA was used to compute generation probabilities for all TCRbeta clonotypes that the gDNA method yielded from four donors. Held by TCRdb, this immuneACCESS table contains in-frame sequences only and omits some clones. Under half of the omission traces to an unresolved V gene where checked; the cause of the rest is unknown. Clone size and the V and J calls come from that table; the DNA yielded D and trimming. For this sample the table gives over a million clones, of which 75% to 85% were detected only once. The biggest ten clones account for roughly 0.55% of the sample.

In the case of this clone: This clone's antigen is unknown. Nothing much larger sits one base from this clone, and base qualities are not available.

Via the germline V gene, CDR1 is MGHRA and CDR2 YSYEKL. CDR3 length: 17 amino acids, cysteine to phenylalanine. The sequence is cut down to CDR3 DNA, 51 bases in frame from base 1. V is cut by 2 bases and J by 5 bases, and the space between the germline ends is 22 bases. Sequenced: memory CD4+ T cells from PBMCs. According to the study, the label for this sample's cell subset or site signals: CD45RA-negative fraction. The TCR was taken from a man in his late teens or twenties in good health. Some clones in this sample may be carry-over from other donors' samples. The sequence links TRBV4-1 to TRBJ2-7; possibly the D gene is TRBD2, per 6 matching bases. The DNA reads TGCGCCAGCAGCCAACTACCGGGACTCTCCTTGGGCCACGAGCAGTACTTC. Its protein is CASSQLPGLSLGHEQYF.